This T cell receptor beta chain was captured by sequencing in a study of glioma-infiltrating T cells. Trimming cost V 5 bases and J 3 bases, with 7 bases left between them. This CDR3 region has 12 residues. The V gene's germline CDR1 is MNHEY and CDR2 SMNVEV (reference sequence). This clonotype was seen at least ten times. Amplification of TCR alpha and beta CDR3 regions from RNA used iRepertoire nested multiplex PCR. One-step reverse transcription and amplification started from approximately 100-400 ng of tissue mRNA or PBMC total RNA. TCRdb analysed the multiplex PCR reads with MiXCR anew, one entry per CDR3 protein. Of approximately 100,000 distinct CDR3 sequences in the sample, about 25% were seen once.

The chain links TRBV27 to TRBJ2-5; no definite D call. What was sequenced was glioma tissue, nonneoplastic brain tissue, or PBMCs (not recorded which). The source is a human donor with low-grade glioma or glioblastoma, undergoing nonglioma brain surgery, or in good health (not recorded which). The CDR3 protein is CASSENEETQYF. The CDR3 DNA reads TGTGCCAGCAGTGAGAATGAAGAGACCCAGTACTTC.